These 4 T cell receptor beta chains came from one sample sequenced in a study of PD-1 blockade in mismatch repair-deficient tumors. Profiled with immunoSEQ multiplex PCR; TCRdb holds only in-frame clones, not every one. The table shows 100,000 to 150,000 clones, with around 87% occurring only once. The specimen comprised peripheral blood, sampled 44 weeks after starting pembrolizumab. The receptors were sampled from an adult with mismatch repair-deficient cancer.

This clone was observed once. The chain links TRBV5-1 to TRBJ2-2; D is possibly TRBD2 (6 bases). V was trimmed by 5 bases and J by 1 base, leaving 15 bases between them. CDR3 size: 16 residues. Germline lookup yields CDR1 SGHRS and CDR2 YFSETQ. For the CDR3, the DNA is TGCGCCAGCAGTCTGGAGGCGGGATTGAACACCGGGGAGCTGTTTTTT. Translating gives CASSLEAGLNTGELFF. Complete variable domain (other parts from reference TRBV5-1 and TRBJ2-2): KAGVTQTPRYLIKTRGQQVTLSCSPISGHRSVSWYQQTPGQGLQFLFEYFSETQRNKGNFPGRFSGRQFSNSRSEMNVSTLELGDSALYLCASSLEAGLNTGELFFGEGSRLTVL.

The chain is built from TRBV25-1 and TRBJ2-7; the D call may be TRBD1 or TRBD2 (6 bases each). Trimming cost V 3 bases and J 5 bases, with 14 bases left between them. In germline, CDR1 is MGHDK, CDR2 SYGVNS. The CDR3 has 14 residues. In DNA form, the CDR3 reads TGTGCCAGCAGTGACTACCAGAGGGGGGACGAGCAGTACTTC. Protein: CASSDYQRGDEQYF.

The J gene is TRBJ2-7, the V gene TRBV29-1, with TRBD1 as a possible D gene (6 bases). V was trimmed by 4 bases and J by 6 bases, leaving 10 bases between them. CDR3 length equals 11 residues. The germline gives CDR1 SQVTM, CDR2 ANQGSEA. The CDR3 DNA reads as TGCAGCGTTGCAACAGGGTTCGAGCAGTACTTC. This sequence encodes CSVATGFEQYF.

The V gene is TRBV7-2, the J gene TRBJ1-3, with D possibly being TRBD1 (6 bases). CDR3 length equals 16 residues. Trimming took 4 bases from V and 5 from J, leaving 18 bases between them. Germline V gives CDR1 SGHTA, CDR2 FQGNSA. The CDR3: CASSSATGGKRNTIYF. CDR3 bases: TGTGCCAGCAGCTCGGCAACCGGGGGCAAGAGAAACACCATATATTTT.